The 28 T cell receptor beta chains presented below share a single source sample, sequenced in a study of T cell responses to AZD1222 COVID-19 vaccine. Sequenced by immunoSEQ multiplex PCR; TCRdb stores in-frame clones only, minus some. Among roughly 120,000 clones listed, nearly 90% were seen once. This sample comprised peripheral blood, obtained on day 0 of AZD1222 vaccination. All receptors come from an adult in good health.

This clone was seen only once. Other nucleotide sequences from this sample produce the same CDR3. The chain carries TRBV3-1 (or the pseudogene TRBV3-2) and TRBJ1-6; no definite D call. V shed 1 base and J shed 7 bases, with 11 bases lying between them. Germline assignment: CDR1 LGHDT and CDR2 YNNKEL (reference sequence). This CDR3 has 15 amino acids. Here the CDR3 DNA reads TGTGCCAGCAGCCAAGGGACGGGTGGGAATTCACCCCTCCACTTT. Its translation: CASSQGTGGNSPLHF.

This chain joins TRBV23-1 and TRBJ2-7; 7 bases map to TRBD1. TRBV23-1 is noted as an ORF with a role that remains uncertain. The CDR3 totals 14 residues. V trimming: 5 bases; J trimming: 0 bases; junction bases outside the gene matches: 4. The CDR3 loop is CASSSQGTSYEQYV. CDR3 nucleotides: TGCGCCAGCAGTTCACAGGGGACCTCCTACGAGCAGTACGTC.

This chain links TRBV18 with TRBJ2-1, with D hard to call. V was shortened by 6 bases and J by 0 bases, with 12 bases between the two germline ends. There are 15 residues in the CDR3. Per germline, CDR1 KGHSH and CDR2 LQKENI. The CDR3 nucleotides are TGTGCCAGCTCCCCTAGGGAAGACTCCTACAATGAGCAGTTCTTC. Translating gives CASSPREDSYNEQFF. Using reference TRBV18 and TRBJ2-1 for the parts outside the CDR3, the full variable domain is NAGVMQNPRHLVRRRGQEARLRCSPMKGHSHVYWYRQLPEEGLKFMVYLQKENIIDESGMPKERFSAEFPKEGPSILRIQQVVRGDSAAYFCASSPREDSYNEQFFGPGTRLTVL.

The chain joins TRBV28 to TRBJ1-5; D call uncertain. Between the trimmed V and J ends, which lost 3 bases and 9 bases, there was a span of 15 bases. This CDR3 has 14 amino acids. Per the germline V gene, CDR1 is MDHEN and CDR2 is SYDVKM. In DNA, the CDR3 is TGTGCCAGCAGTTTGGGTAGGGAAAAGTGGCCCCAGCATTTT. It encodes CASSLGREKWPQHF.

The J gene is TRBJ2-7, the V gene TRBV2; possibly TRBD1 or TRBD2 for D (6 bases each). The CDR3 is 13 residues long. From germline, CDR1 is SNHLY and CDR2 FYNNEI. V was cut by 7 bases and J by 4 bases, with 14 bases left in between. The CDR3 DNA follows: TGTGCCAGCATTGGGGGGACAACATACGAGCAGTACTTC. Protein sequence: CASIGGTTYEQYF.

This chain joins TRBV19 and TRBJ1-5, with TRBD1 matching over 7 bases. The CDR3 is made up of 14 amino acids. CDR1 LNHDA and CDR2 SQIVND come from the germline V gene (reference sequence). The junction had 9 bases not matched to a gene; V was cut back by 10 bases and J by 3 bases. CDR3 coding DNA: TGTGCCACCTCCGGGACAGTTCACAATCAGCCCCAGCATTTT. Translating it yields CATSGTVHNQPQHF.

The genes are TRBV19 and TRBJ2-1; the match to TRBD2 covers 8 bases. The CDR3 contains 14 residues. V lost 6 bases and J lost 9; bases outside the gene matches: 10. Germline CDR1 and CDR2: LNHDA and SQIVND (reference sequence). The CDR3 nucleotides are TGTGCCAGTAGAGGTGGGGTAGCGGGAAGTGAGCAGTTCTTC. Its protein is CASRGGVAGSEQFF.

The chain has TRBV11-1 and TRBJ2-5; D gene unclear. The germline V gene encodes CDR1 SGHAT and CDR2 FQDESV (reference sequence). With 5 bases removed from V and 5 bases from J, the gap between germline ends came to 6 bases. The CDR3 loop spans 11 amino acids. This chain's CDR3 is CASSLRETQYF. CDR3 DNA: TGTGCCAGCAGCCTCAGGGAGACCCAGTACTTC.

V gene TRBV5-1 combines with J gene TRBJ1-4; 7 nucleotides agree with TRBD1. In germline, CDR1 is SGHRS, CDR2 YFSETQ. J gave up 6 bases and V 4 bases, and 12 bases lay outside the gene matches. There are 16 residues in the CDR3. CDR3 in DNA: TGCGCCAGCAGCCCGGGACAGCGGCCTAGGGATGAAAAACTGTTTTTT. Its translation is CASSPGQRPRDEKLFF.

The gene calls are TRBV10-3 and TRBJ1-3; no clear D. Germline loops: CDR1 ENHRY, CDR2 SYGVKD. CDR3 length: 14 residues. Trimming stripped 8 bases from V and 4 bases from J, with 15 bases between. CDR3 amino acids: CAISGSPAGNTIYF. CDR3 in DNA: TGTGCCATCTCCGGGTCGCCGGCGGGAAACACCATATATTTT.

The chain carries TRBV7-2 and TRBJ2-2; D perhaps matches TRBD2 (6 bases). Trimming removed 3 bases at V and 1 base at J, with 18 bases between. The CDR3 extends over 18 amino acids. Germline V gene lookup returns CDR1 SGHTA and CDR2 FQGNSA. CDR3 amino acids: CASSFERTGTGNTGELFF. The CDR3, as DNA: TGTGCCAGCAGCTTTGAAAGGACCGGGACTGGGAACACCGGGGAGCTGTTTTTT.

CDR3 nucleotide sequence: TGTGCCAGCTCACCAGCCGGGAACACTGAAGCTTTCTTT. This encodes CASSPAGNTEAFF. The gene calls are TRBV18 and TRBJ1-1; D unclear. Germline V lookup: CDR1 KGHSH, CDR2 LQKENI. The CDR3 consists of 13 residues. Trimming took off 2 bases at V and 1 base at J, with 5 bases between the two ends.

A single count supports this clone. J is TRBJ1-4 and V is TRBV7-8, with D possibly TRBD1 on 5 matching bases. The CDR3 is 15 amino acids. The V end was cut by 1 base, the J end by 3 bases, with 9 bases between. CDR1 is SGHVS, CDR2 FQNEAQ, per germline. DNA of the CDR3: TGTGCCAGCAGCTTAGGGGCAGGGCCTAATGAAAAACTGTTTTTT. Translating it yields CASSLGAGPNEKLFF.

This sequence joins TRBV5-6 and TRBJ2-3; D is possibly TRBD1 or TRBD2 (6 bases each). This CDR3 is built from 14 residues. Germline values: CDR1 SGHDT, CDR2 YYEEEE. The ends were cut back, 6 bases at V and 1 base at J, with 12 bases in the middle. The CDR3 nucleotides are TGTGCCAGCAATCGGGGGCAGGGCACAGATACGCAGTATTTT. Amino acids: CASNRGQGTDTQYF.

The V gene is TRBV4-3, the J gene TRBJ1-3, with D uncertain. Germline CDR1 LGHNA, CDR2 YSLEER. This CDR3 has 18 residues. The V end was cut by 0 bases, the J end by 0 bases, with 15 bases between. The CDR3 spells CASSQDLAATLSGNTIYF. The CDR3 coding sequence is TGCGCCAGCAGCCAAGATTTGGCAGCAACCCTCTCTGGAAACACCATATATTTT.

V is TRBV5-6 and J is TRBJ2-6, with unresolved D. The length of the CDR3 is 17 residues. Germline V gene data show CDR1 as SGHDT and CDR2 as YYEEEE. Trimming took 0 bases from V and 1 from J, leaving 11 bases between them. CDR3 nucleotide sequence: TGTGCCAGCAGCTTGGCCCTGAGCATTTCTGGGGCCAACGTCCTGACTTTC. Protein sequence: CASSLALSISGANVLTF.

The chain joins TRBV19 to TRBJ1-5, with a tentative D call TRBD1 (5 bases). The CDR3 totals 14 residues. V was clipped by 6 bases and J by 1 base, with 10 bases between them. CDR1 is LNHDA, CDR2 SQIVND, per germline (reference sequence). CDR3 protein: CASRSRVSNQPQHF. DNA for the CDR3: TGTGCCAGTAGATCCAGGGTGAGCAATCAGCCCCAGCATTTT.

CDR3 protein: CASSPTRAGGPYEQFF. In DNA form, the CDR3 reads TGTGCCAGCAGCCCAACTAGGGCGGGGGGGCCCTATGAGCAGTTCTTC. The V call is TRBV7-2, the J call TRBJ2-1; TRBD2 agrees at 9 bases. This CDR3 comprises 16 residues. Germline CDR1 and CDR2: SGHTA and FQGNSA. The J segment lost 8 bases and the V segment lost 5 bases, leaving 13 bases of the junction unmatched.

This clone occurred once. V gene TRBV5-1 combines with J gene TRBJ2-2; D is uncertain. This CDR3 has 18 amino acids. The germline gives CDR1 SGHRS, CDR2 YFSETQ. With 0 bases removed from V and 2 bases from J, the gap between germline ends came to 17 bases. CDR3 bases: TGCGCCAGCAGCTTGGAGGCGCGGCAGACCCTCAACACCGGGGAGCTGTTTTTT. As protein: CASSLEARQTLNTGELFF. Looking up the rest from reference TRBV5-1 and TRBJ2-2 gives the full variable domain: KAGVTQTPRYLIKTRGQQVTLSCSPISGHRSVSWYQQTPGQGLQFLFEYFSETQRNKGNFPGRFSGRQFSNSRSEMNVSTLELGDSALYLCASSLEARQTLNTGELFFGEGSRLTVL.

This chain joins TRBV28 and TRBJ1-2, with D hard to call. The CDR3 spans 12 residues. Germline loops: CDR1 MDHEN, CDR2 SYDVKM. Trimming took 8 bases from V and 5 from J, leaving 12 bases between them. CDR3 coding DNA: TGTGCCAGCGGGGTAGGGTCTTATGGCTACACCTTC. Translated: CASGVGSYGYTF.

The DNA of the CDR3 is TGTGCCAGCACCTGGCTCCGCTCCACCGGGCCGGCCCAGTACTTC. Protein: CASTWLRSTGPAQYF. The chain carries TRBV5-6 and TRBJ2-5; no definite D call. The CDR3 is 15 amino acids. Germline V gives CDR1 SGHDT, CDR2 YYEEEE. V lost 6 bases, J lost 9 bases, and 24 bases lay in between.

V is TRBV7-3 and J is TRBJ2-4; no firm D call. V was trimmed by 2 bases and J by 6 bases, leaving 8 bases between them. This CDR3 has 13 amino acids. Germline V gene data show CDR1 as SGHTA and CDR2 as FQGTGA. CDR3: CASSLDGGNIQYF. CDR3 nucleotides: TGTGCCAGCAGCTTAGATGGCGGAAACATTCAGTACTTC. The variable domain in full, with the rest retrieved from reference TRBV7-3 and TRBJ2-4, is GAGVSQTPSNKVTEKGKYVELRCDPISGHTALYWYRQSLGQGPEFLIYFQGTGAADDSGLPNDRFFAVRPEGSVSTLKIQRTERGDSAVYLCASSLDGGNIQYFGAGTRLSVL.

Here the CDR3 reads CASSTPRQETQYF. CDR3 nucleotides: TGTGCCAGCAGCACGCCAAGGCAAGAGACCCAGTACTTC. V is TRBV14 and J is TRBJ2-5; D gene ambiguous. Germline V gives CDR1 SGHDN, CDR2 FVKESK. Trimming stripped 5 bases from V and 2 bases from J, with 9 bases between. The CDR3 loop spans 13 amino acids.

The chain combines TRBV19 with TRBJ1-3, with D possibly matching TRBD1 (5 bases). V was cut by 2 bases and J by 2 bases, with 7 bases left in between. The CDR3 runs 14 residues. CDR1 LNHDA and CDR2 SQIVND come from the germline V gene (reference sequence). DNA for the CDR3: TGTGCCAGTAGTATATCAGGGACTGGAAACACCATATATTTT. Translating gives CASSISGTGNTIYF.

The J gene is TRBJ2-1, the V gene TRBV2; D remains unclear. Trimming took off 2 bases at V and 8 bases at J, with 7 bases between the two ends. There are 12 residues in the CDR3. Germline values: CDR1 SNHLY, CDR2 FYNNEI. The CDR3, as DNA: TGTGCCAGCAGTGAATTTGAGGATGAGCAGTTCTTC. Amino acid sequence: CASSEFEDEQFF.

The chain carries TRBV6-5 and TRBJ1-3, with unresolved D. The CDR3 totals 15 residues. V was trimmed by 6 bases and J by 0 bases, leaving 12 bases between them. Germline CDR1 and CDR2: MNHEY and SVGAGI. CDR3 sequence reads: CASSRGPSSGNTIYF. CDR3 coding DNA: TGTGCCAGCAGCCGAGGACCAAGCTCTGGAAACACCATATATTTT.

The rearrangement uses TRBV24-1 and TRBJ2-3; no definite D call. Germline V gives CDR1 KGHDR, CDR2 SFDVKD. Trimming removed 2 bases at V and 3 bases at J, with 2 bases between. The CDR3 runs 12 residues. The CDR3 coding sequence is TGTGCCACCAGTGATTATACAGATACGCAGTATTTT. This gives the protein CATSDYTDTQYF.

The J gene is TRBJ1-1, the V gene TRBV9, with 7 bases matching TRBD1. The CDR3 is made up of 15 amino acids. Looked up from germline, CDR1 is SGDLS and CDR2 is YYNGEE. The V gene end was trimmed by 0 bases and the J gene end by 1 base; junction bases not matched to a gene: 3. The DNA for the CDR3 is TGTGCCAGCAGCGTAGGGGGACAGAGGAACACTGAAGCTTTCTTT. This encodes CASSVGGQRNTEAFF.